The entry that follows covers one T cell receptor (beta chain) sequence. The identical CDR3 is also encoded by other nucleotide sequences in the sample. This sample was included in a study of blood T cell repertoires in COVID-19. Overall study context: Samples came from the United States, Italy and Spain, spanning acute and convalescent COVID-19.

Germline V gene sequence: CDR1 GTSNPN, CDR2 SVGIG (reference sequence). The CDR3 spans 14 residues. Between the trimmed V and J ends, which lost 2 bases and 7 bases, there was a span of 15 bases. Original data processing: Amplification of reference gene primers provided the estimated nucleated cell counts. Using immunoSEQ multiplex PCR, the repertoire was profiled, and TCRdb retains in-frame clones only, with some absent. The V and J calls and clone size come from that table; D and trimming were worked out from the DNA. Among 95,000 to 150,000 clones listed, 70% to 90% were seen once. The sample comprised peripheral blood. The chain combines TRBV30 with TRBJ1-5; a weak D match, TRBD1 (5 bases). The TCR sequence derives from a woman between 45 and 60 years old with active or convalescent COVID-19. CDR3 bases: TGTGCCTGGAGTATAGGGGTGGGGGGGCAGCCCCAGCATTTT. It specifies CAWSIGVGGQPQHF.